The 2 T cell receptor beta chains given below trace back to one sample, sequenced in a study of fetal regulatory T cell absence and autoimmunity. This table comes from immunoSEQ multiplex PCR, and its TCRdb copy is limited to in-frame clones, with some not included. The data show around 100,000 clones, 72% seen once. The sample taken for sequencing was pancreas tissue. The receptor set was obtained from a male donor with IPEX syndrome.

The rearrangement uses TRBV7-8 and TRBJ2-7, with 13 nucleotides matching TRBD2. The J segment lost 4 bases and the V segment lost 4 bases, leaving 1 base of the junction unmatched. This CDR3 is built from 14 residues. CDR1 is SGHVS and CDR2 is FQNEAQ in the germline V gene. CDR3 sequence (DNA): TGTGCCAGCAGCTGGACTAGCGGGAGTTACGAGCAGTACTTC. This codes for CASSWTSGSYEQYF.

Here the CDR3 reads CASSTSGIPDEQFF. CDR3 nucleotides: TGTGCCAGCAGCACTAGCGGGATCCCGGATGAGCAGTTCTTC. This chain uses TRBV9 with TRBJ2-1; the match to TRBD2 covers 10 bases. CDR3 size: 14 residues. Trimming took 4 bases from V and 8 from J; bases not matched to a gene: 6. Germline V lookup: CDR1 SGDLS, CDR2 YYNGEE.